The clone carrying this TCR beta chain was observed a handful of times. Its antigen remains unknown. Primers included in the PCR were 60 Vbeta and 13 Jbeta primers. Using immunoSEQ multiplex PCR, the repertoire was profiled, and TCRdb retains in-frame clones only, with some absent. Seen here are 150,000 or so clones, around three quarters observed once, and the top ten hold 3% to 3.5%. This CDR3 has 14 residues. V lost 4 bases to trimming and J lost 7 bases, with 17 bases between them. Germline V gene lookup returns CDR1 LNHDA and CDR2 SQIVND (reference sequence). The source of the sample is a study of cytomegalovirus exposure and HLA in healthy donors. Across the study: Earlier findings included roughly 120 million unique TCR beta sequences obtained from roughly 200 million T cells. Overall study findings and caveats: Association with HLA alleles at 0.05 false discovery rate was found for 15,000 to 20,000 TCR beta sequences in a later analysis. Later analysis identified several of the most significant clusters that appeared linked to common viral pathogens. Researchers catalogued 164 TCR beta chains as cytomegalovirus-associated.

This clonotype was sampled from a woman in her 40s in good health and CMV-seronegative. Sequenced input: PBMCs. The V call is TRBV19, the J call TRBJ2-7; possibly TRBD2 for D (6 bases). The CDR3 loop is CASSNQGGTLEQYF. The CDR3 DNA reads as TGTGCCAGTAGTAACCAGGGCGGGACTCTTGAGCAGTACTTC. Combining the CDR3 with reference TRBV19 and TRBJ2-7 gives the whole variable domain DGGITQSPKYLFRKEGQNVTLSCEQNLNHDAMYWYRQDPGQGLRLIYYSQIVNDFQKGDIAEGYSVSREKKESFPLTVTSAQKNPTAFYLCASSNQGGTLEQYFGPGTRLTVT.